A single sample gave rise to the 21 T cell receptor beta chains below, sequenced in a study of response to subunit inactivated influenza vaccine. TCRdb re-derived calls from the RT-PCR reads in MiXCR, one entry per CDR3 protein. Of more than 150,000 distinct CDR3 sequences in the sample, around a tenth are singletons; the top ten hold roughly a tenth. The input for sequencing was non-naive T cells sorted from PBMCs, taken on the day of vaccination. The receptors come from a man aged 45-60 years who received an inactivated influenza vaccine.

The CDR3 DNA follows: TGCAGTGCTAGATTGATGGCTGAAGCTTTCTTT. Protein sequence: CSARLMAEAFF. The gene calls are TRBV20-1 and TRBJ1-1; D not resolved. The CDR3 is made up of 11 amino acids. CDR1 is DFQATT, CDR2 SNEGSKA, per germline (reference sequence). The V end was cut by 2 bases, the J end by 6 bases, with 7 bases between.

The chain uses TRBV15 and TRBJ2-4; the match to TRBD2 covers 11 bases. CDR1 LNHNV and CDR2 YYDKDF come from the germline V gene (reference sequence). The V gene end was trimmed by 0 bases and the J gene end by 0 bases; junction bases not matched to a gene: 7. The CDR3 runs to 19 residues. The CDR3 DNA is TGTGCCACCAGCAGAGATATACTAGCGGGGGCACTAGCCAAAAACATTCAGTACTTC. Translated, it gives CATSRDILAGALAKNIQYF.

This clonotype was found a few times. The chain couples TRBV20-1 to TRBJ2-5; TRBD2 matches at 7 bases. There are 13 residues in the CDR3. V shed 3 bases and J 5 bases; nucleotides not matched to a gene: 6. Germline V gene sequence: CDR1 DFQATT, CDR2 SNEGSKA (reference sequence). CDR3 sequence reads: CSASEAGRETQYF. The CDR3 DNA is TGCAGTGCTAGCGAAGCGGGACGGGAGACCCAGTACTTC.

This clonotype was observed at least ten times. The V gene is TRBV10-3, the J gene TRBJ2-1; no firm D call. V was clipped by 1 base and J by 5 bases, with 0 bases between them. Germline CDR1 is ENHRY and CDR2 is SYGVKD. This CDR3 comprises 11 residues. The DNA of the CDR3 is TGTGCCATCAGTGAGTACAATGAGCAGTTCTTC. Translated: CAISEYNEQFF.

There are a few counts of this clonotype. This chain uses TRBV12-3 or TRBV12-4 with TRBJ2-7, with 9 positions matching TRBD1. V shed 6 bases, J shed 1 base, and the junction held 7 bases outside the gene matches. The CDR3 is made up of 15 amino acids. The CDR3 sequence: CASRLGQGVSYEQYF. Here the CDR3 DNA reads TGTGCCAGCAGGCTGGGACAGGGTGTTTCCTACGAGCAGTACTTC.

This clonotype was picked up a small number of times. The rearrangement joins TRBV2 to TRBJ2-7, with D maybe TRBD1 (5 bases). The V and J ends lost 4 bases and 5 bases respectively, with 12 bases between them. The germline V gene has CDR1 SNHLY and CDR2 FYNNEI. CDR3 length: 13 amino acids. For the CDR3, the DNA is TGTGCCAGCAGTGGATGGGTAGGGGACGAGCAGTACTTC. This encodes CASSGWVGDEQYF. Looking up the rest from reference TRBV2 and TRBJ2-7 gives the full variable domain: EPEVTQTPSHQVTQMGQEVILRCVPISNHLYFYWYRQILGQKVEFLVSFYNNEISEKSEIFDDQFSVERPDGSNFTLKIRSTKLEDSAMYFCASSGWVGDEQYFGPGTRLTVT.

This clonotype was recorded a few times. Mismatch with germline at one junction end may stem from a read error. This chain uses TRBV4-2 with TRBJ2-3, with D tentatively TRBD2 (6 bases). The length of the CDR3 is 16 residues. CDR1 is LGHNA and CDR2 is YNFKEQ in the germline V gene. This CDR3 is CASSQRLAPGTDTQYF. In DNA, the CDR3 is TGCGCCAGCAGCCAACGTCTAGCGCCTGGCACAGATACGCAGTATTTT.

This clonotype was detected ten times or more. This sequence joins TRBV6-1 and TRBJ1-2, with TRBD1 identical over 8 bases. V was pared by 7 bases and J by 8 bases, with 15 bases of the junction left unmatched. Germline V gives CDR1 MNHNS, CDR2 SASEGT. This CDR3 comprises 15 residues. This chain's CDR3 is CASTPQQGVIGGYTF. As DNA, the CDR3 is TGTGCCAGCACTCCACAACAGGGGGTTATCGGGGGCTACACCTTC.

Many counts were recorded for this clonotype. The V and J genes are TRBV20-1 and TRBJ2-7, with D perhaps assigned TRBD1 or TRBD2 (5 bases each). V was shortened by 0 bases and J by 5 bases, with 14 bases between the two germline ends. Germline V gives CDR1 DFQATT, CDR2 SNEGSKA (reference sequence). The CDR3 totals 14 residues. The CDR3 coding sequence is TGCAGTGCTAGAGATTACCAGGGAGAGGACGAGCAGTACTTC. Translation gives CSARDYQGEDEQYF.

This clonotype was counted many times. The chain has TRBV5-1 and TRBJ2-5; D might be TRBD2 (6 bases). The length of the CDR3 is 16 residues. The ends were cut back, 6 bases at V and 2 bases at J, with 20 bases in the middle. Germline values: CDR1 SGHRS, CDR2 YFSETQ. CDR3 DNA sequence: TGCGCCAGCATCTCACAGCTGGGTAGCGGACAAGAGACCCAGTACTTC. It yields the protein CASISQLGSGQETQYF. Complete variable domain (other parts from reference TRBV5-1 and TRBJ2-5): KAGVTQTPRYLIKTRGQQVTLSCSPISGHRSVSWYQQTPGQGLQFLFEYFSETQRNKGNFPGRFSGRQFSNSRSEMNVSTLELGDSALYLCASISQLGSGQETQYFGPGTRLLVL.

This clonotype was counted many times. This chain links TRBV20-1 with TRBJ2-3; 10 bases line up with TRBD2. CDR1 DFQATT and CDR2 SNEGSKA come from the germline V gene (reference sequence). V dropped 5 bases and J dropped 2; count of bases not matched to a gene: 7. The CDR3 length is 15 residues. As DNA, the CDR3 is TGCAGTGCTGAGACTAGCGGGTACTACACAGATACGCAGTATTTT. Its translation: CSAETSGYYTDTQYF.

The CDR3 DNA sequence: TGCAGTGCTAGGGGGTTGAGTGCCTTATACAATGAGCAGTTCTTC. Translation: CSARGLSALYNEQFF. This sequence joins TRBV20-1 and TRBJ2-1; D gene unclear. The CDR3 loop spans 15 amino acids. The germline CDR1 and CDR2 sequences are DFQATT and SNEGSKA (reference sequence). Trimming cost V 3 bases and J 4 bases, with 16 bases left between them.

This clonotype was counted between two and nine times. The chain joins TRBV25-1 to TRBJ2-7; the match to TRBD2 covers 10 bases. CDR1 MGHDK and CDR2 SYGVNS come from the germline V gene. V was clipped by 2 bases and J by 6 bases; unmatched bases: 13. The CDR3 length is 17 residues. CDR3 coding DNA: TGTGCCAGCAGTGAACACTCCGCTAGCGGGAGAGGGTCCGAGCAGTACTTC. It is translated as CASSEHSASGRGSEQYF.

V usage is TRBV10-3 and J usage is TRBJ2-1; TRBD1 matches at 9 bases. CDR1 is ENHRY and CDR2 is SYGVKD in the germline V gene. Trimming at V came to 4 bases and at J to 7 bases, leaving 5 bases not matched to a gene. The CDR3 spans 14 residues. The CDR3 sequence is CAISGGQGRNEQFF. In nucleotides, the CDR3 is TGTGCCATCAGTGGGGGACAGGGACGTAATGAGCAGTTCTTC.

This clonotype has at least ten counts. This chain's CDR3 is CASRGPAEQYF. CDR3 sequence (DNA): TGTGCCAGCCGGGGACCGGCCGAGCAGTACTTC. The chain couples TRBV12-3 or TRBV12-4 to TRBJ2-7; the D call may be TRBD1 or TRBD2 (5 bases each). The CDR3 is made up of 11 amino acids. V was cut by 8 bases and J by 6 bases, with 11 bases left in between.

This clonotype was detected ten times or more. The chain links TRBV20-1 to TRBJ2-7, with 11 bases lining up with TRBD1. Germline-derived CDR1 and CDR2 are DFQATT and SNEGSKA (reference sequence). V gave up 4 bases and J gave up 3 bases; unmatched junction bases: 11. The CDR3 contains 16 residues. The CDR3 coding sequence is TGCAGTGCTACCGGGACAGGGGGGCACTTTAACTACGAGCAGTACTTC. Its protein is CSATGTGGHFNYEQYF.

This clonotype was seen at least ten times. The genes are TRBV3-1 and TRBJ1-2; D unresolved. The germline V and J ends were trimmed by 1 base and 4 bases, with 7 bases remaining between them. The CDR3 length is 13 residues. Germline V CDR1 and CDR2: LGHDT, YNNKEL (reference sequence). The CDR3 spells CASSQGGIYGYTF. DNA for the CDR3: TGTGCCAGCAGCCAAGGAGGTATCTATGGCTACACCTTC.

V gene TRBV10-3 combines with J gene TRBJ2-2; TRBD1 aligns across 8 bases. V shed 6 bases, J shed 2 bases, and the junction held 5 bases outside the gene matches. Germline values: CDR1 ENHRY, CDR2 SYGVKD. The CDR3 consists of 15 residues. In DNA form, the CDR3 reads TGTGCCATCAGCCCGGGACAGGAAAACACCGGGGAGCTGTTTTTT. It is translated as CAISPGQENTGELFF.

This clonotype came up a few times. The chain employs TRBV6-5 and TRBJ2-5, with D uncertain. Trimming cost V 8 bases and J 5 bases, with 12 bases left between them. Germline values: CDR1 MNHEY, CDR2 SVGAGI. CDR3 length: 12 residues. CDR3 amino acids: CASAAVGETQYF. CDR3 DNA: TGTGCCAGCGCCGCGGTAGGGGAGACCCAGTACTTC.

This sequence joins TRBV9 and TRBJ2-5; 9 nucleotides match TRBD2. From germline, CDR1 is SGDLS and CDR2 YYNGEE. This CDR3 has 15 residues. With 1 base clipped from V and 5 bases from J, the junction kept 6 bases outside the gene matches. CDR3 in amino acids: CASSVWRGGGETQYF. In DNA, the CDR3 is TGTGCCAGCAGCGTATGGCGGGGGGGCGGGGAGACCCAGTACTTC.

At least ten counts were recorded for this clonotype. J is TRBJ1-3 and V is TRBV4-3, with 7 bases matching TRBD1. The V segment lost 3 bases and the J segment 4 bases; nucleotides outside the gene matches: 12. CDR1 is LGHNA, CDR2 YSLEER, per germline. CDR3 length: 17 amino acids. The DNA for the CDR3 is TGCGCCAGCAGCCAGCACCTAGGGGGCGCGGGGGGAAACACCATATATTTT. The encoded protein is CASSQHLGGAGGNTIYF.